This T cell receptor (beta chain) is drawn from a study of beta chain features in type 1 diabetes (dated 2018 in TCRdb). About the investigation overall: No differences in mean age, gender distribution, total cell number or subset yield were found between patients and healthy donors. A total of over 90,000,000 sorted cells were examined across all samples, and a strong correlation was observed between cell number per subset and RNA yield. In the study, recently diagnosed type 1 diabetes patients and matched healthy donors were compared on the TCRB repertoires of their sorted circulating CD4+ T cell subsets. Naive and central memory subsets were obtained from all 30 or so donors, but regulatory and stem cell-like memory subsets were isolated from only 8 patients and roughly 8 healthy donors.

All of the isolated RNA was reverse transcribed with the High Capacity cDNA Reverse Transcription Kit, so expressed TCRB transcripts were sequenced. Deep immunoSEQ sequencing was performed on naive, central memory and regulatory T cell samples, with an average of roughly 3.5 million total reads per sample. Sorted cells were lysed in RLT buffer and RNA was extracted with DNase-treated RNeasy Micro or Mini kits, depending on cell number. Each cell subset was processed separately to prevent cross-contamination, with patient and healthy donor samples processed together. The immunoSEQ multiplex PCR was used to amplify TCRB sequences from cDNA, generating 87-bp fragments that spanned the CDR3 region. Sequencing of the amplicons was done on the Illumina HiSeq platform. On the study's bioinformatics: PCR bias was computationally corrected using synthetic template baselines, reads within Hamming distance 2 were collapsed, and singletons that could not be merged were discarded. By aligning reads against IMGT, V, D and J genes, CDR3 length, and insertions or deletions at six rearrangement sites were assigned. Clonotype counts were normalized to sorted cell number within each subset before computing true diversity and Gini coefficients with the tcR R package. The overlap coefficient, calculated on TCRB nucleotide sequences, was used to quantify repertoire sharing. TCRdb retrieved this table from immuneACCESS and kept in-frame rearrangements only. Not all clones are present; in checked studies, unresolved V genes account for under half, and no reason is known for the remainder. The D gene and trimming were derived from the DNA, and the V and J assignments and clone size from that table. The sample table records about 150,000 clones; 8.1% of these occur just once. 0.55% to 0.75% of the sample is taken by the ten largest.

Many counts were recorded for this clone. The antigen this receptor binds is unknown. No base-level quality is on record; no much larger clone is a single base apart. General findings and caveats noted by the study authors: Fewer insertions and more nucleotide deletions at VDJ recombination sites were observed in patients with type 1 diabetes, implying thymic rearrangement abnormalities. PCR might favor shorter templates, but patient and control samples were amplified and corrected together, so any skew would affect both groups equally. Because cDNA rather than genomic DNA was sequenced, highly expressing activated cells could have been over-represented, although no difference in activation and CD3 levels was found between groups. Naive, central memory and regulatory TCRB repertoires appeared to be more similar among patients than among healthy donors. In all four CD4+ subsets, TCRB CDR3 length was moderately but significantly shorter in type 1 diabetes patients. Because small numbers of individuals were included in the HLA sub-analyses, any influence of HLA type on TCRB rearrangement was left unresolved.

CDR1 and CDR2 are drawn from the germline V gene: SGHVS, FQNEAQ. The junction carries 11 bases between V and J, which are trimmed by 4 bases and 5 bases respectively. The CDR3 contains 13 residues, cysteine and phenylalanine counted. Here the CDR3 DNA is all that survives: 39 bases in frame from base 1. Each donor gave one peripheral blood draw, averaging roughly 100 mL, which was collected into heparinised tubes. Naive, central memory, regulatory and stem cell-like memory CD4+ T cells were sorted on a BD FACSAria II using a panel including CD45RO, CCR7, CD25, CD127, CD95 and CD27. Purity was above 95% for every sorted population. Right away, PBMCs were isolated by Lymphoprep density gradient centrifugation and were stained directly, with no culture step. So that batch effects would be minimized, each experiment stained and sorted samples in pairs, pairing one healthy donor with one patient.

Recombination connected TRBV7-8 to TRBJ2-5; TRBD1 could be the D gene, as 6 bases match. The sequencing input was central memory CD4+ T cells from blood. This receptor was identified in a man aged 18 to 29 in good health. The nucleotide sequence is TGTGCCAGCAGCTACAGGGTCAGCGAGACCCAGTACTTC. It is translated as CASSYRVSETQYF.